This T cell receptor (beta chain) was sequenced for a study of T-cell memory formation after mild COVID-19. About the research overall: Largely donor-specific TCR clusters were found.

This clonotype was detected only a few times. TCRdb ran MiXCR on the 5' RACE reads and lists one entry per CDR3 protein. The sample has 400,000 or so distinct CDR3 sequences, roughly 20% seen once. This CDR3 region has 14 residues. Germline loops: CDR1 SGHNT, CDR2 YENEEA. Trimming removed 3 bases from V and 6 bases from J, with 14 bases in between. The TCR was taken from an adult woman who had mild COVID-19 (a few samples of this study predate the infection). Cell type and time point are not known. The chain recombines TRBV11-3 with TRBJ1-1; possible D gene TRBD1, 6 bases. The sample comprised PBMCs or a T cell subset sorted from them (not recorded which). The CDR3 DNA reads TGTGCCAGCAGCTTCGACAGGAGGGAAGCTGAAGCTTTCTTT. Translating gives CASSFDRREAEAFF.